This T cell receptor beta chain came from a study of blood T cell repertoires in COVID-19. Study at large: The United States, Italy and Spain were the sources of the acute and convalescent COVID-19 samples. PBMCs, B-cell-depleted T cells, or T cells provided the cDNA or gDNA that made up the material.

In the study's own analysis: Cell counts per sample came from amplifying reference gene primers. The method was immunoSEQ multiplex PCR; TCRdb's version includes in-frame clones alone and lacks a portion of them. The V and J calls and clone size are taken from that table; D and trimming were inferred from the DNA. This repertoire shows about 380,000 clones, 80% to 90% found once; its top ten account for about 1.2%. There are 13 residues in the CDR3. The V and J ends lost 1 base and 4 bases respectively, with 7 bases between them. Germline CDR1 and CDR2: SGHTA and FQGNSA. This rearrangement joins TRBV7-2 to TRBJ2-5, with D tentatively TRBD2 (6 bases). The sequencing sample was made of peripheral blood. The clonotype comes from a man between 35 and 55 years old with acute or convalescent COVID-19. This CDR3 is CASSLGRGETQYF. The CDR3 nucleotides read TGTGCCAGCAGCTTAGGGAGGGGAGAGACCCAGTACTTC.